The 5 T cell receptor beta chains in this list originate from one sample, sequenced in a study of a mutant IDH1 vaccine in newly diagnosed glioma (dated by TCRdb to the early 2020s). Reading the label with the study, this specimen's time point is: baseline, week 1 (first vaccination visit). Interpreted using the paper, the treatment or condition label stands for: pre-vaccination baseline after standard-of-care therapy. The protocol used for the library was the immunoSEQ multiplex PCR assay. Here the immuneACCESS table is served through TCRdb, limited to in-frame sequences with V and J called. Missing clones are a known gap in these copies; in checked studies unresolved V genes cover under half, and the rest lacks a known reason. The sample has over 20,000 clones on record, roughly 92% of them singletons. The top ten clonotypes cover about 9.2% of the sample. This specimen consisted of PBMCs, obtained from a glioma patient treated with radiotherapy, temozolomide or both. The receptors derive from a man aged 25 to 40 with glioma.

The CDR3 nucleotides read TGCGCCAGCAGCCAACAAACAGGGGGGATATATGGCTACACCTTC. As protein: CASSQQTGGIYGYTF. The rearrangement uses TRBV4-1 and TRBJ1-2, with TRBD1 matching over 8 bases. Trimming removed 2 bases from V and 5 bases from J; junction bases left unmatched: 7. The germline CDR1 and CDR2 sequences are MGHRA and YSYEKL. The CDR3 length is 15 residues.

The chain is built from TRBV7-9 and TRBJ2-1; D is unresolved. The germline V and J ends were trimmed by 4 bases and 0 bases, with 10 bases remaining between them. Germline V gives CDR1 SEHNR, CDR2 FQNEAQ (reference sequence). The CDR3 runs 15 residues. The DNA of the CDR3 is TGTGCCAGCAGCTCCGGACGCTTCTCCTACAATGAGCAGTTCTTC. It codes for CASSSGRFSYNEQFF.

This rearrangement joins TRBV5-1 to TRBJ1-1, with 8 bases fitting TRBD1. J gave up 5 bases and V 4 bases, and 4 bases lay outside the gene matches. The CDR3 loop spans 13 amino acids. Per germline, CDR1 SGHRS and CDR2 YFSETQ. The CDR3 region is CASSQQGGTEAFF. CDR3 bases: TGCGCCAGCAGCCAACAGGGGGGGACTGAAGCTTTCTTT.

The gene calls are TRBV9 and TRBJ2-7; unclear D gene. V shed 3 bases and J shed 7 bases, with 5 bases lying between them. CDR1 and CDR2 from the germline V gene are SGDLS and YYNGEE. The CDR3 extends over 10 amino acids. The CDR3 DNA reads as TGTGCCAGCAGCGGAGAAGAGCAGTACTTC. This codes for CASSGEEQYF.

The chain recombines TRBV27 with TRBJ2-1; 7 nucleotides match TRBD2. V lost 7 bases and J lost 9; bases outside the gene matches: 9. CDR3 length equals 13 residues. Germline V gene data show CDR1 as MNHEY and CDR2 as SMNVEV (reference sequence). DNA of the CDR3: TGTGCCAGCATGAGTCCTGGCGGGGGTGAGCAGTTCTTC. Translation gives CASMSPGGGEQFF.